By frequency in the sample, the clone carrying this TCR beta chain is medium-sized (0.01 to 0.1%). Its specificity is unknown. Within a library made for alpha chains, this beta chain is off target, and its count is uninformative. TCRdb fed the 5' RACE reads into MiXCR, producing one record per CDR3 protein. The sample carries several thousand distinct CDR3 sequences, 11% to 15% recorded once. These data originate in a study of spatial heterogeneity in lung cancer. Turning to the study itself: Detection consistently captured more beta-chain sequences than alpha-chain sequences. The study, taken as a whole, reports: In tumors, expanded intratumoral alpha and beta TCR counts tracked mutation counts.

V shed 5 bases and J shed 1 base, with 11 bases lying between them. Per germline, CDR1 SEHNR and CDR2 FQNEAQ (reference sequence). CDR3 length: 14 amino acids. Time point specified: sample taken at primary tumor resection. Frozen PBMC, nontumor lung or tumor provided whole RNA, which was sequenced unsorted. Sequencing used lung tumor tissue, obtained at surgery. This clonotype was obtained from a female donor with early-stage non-small cell lung cancer. V usage is TRBV7-9 and J usage is TRBJ1-1; the D gene is possibly TRBD1 (6 bases). CDR3 residues: CASSQQGRNTEAFF. Written as DNA, the CDR3 is TGTGCCAGCAGCCAACAGGGTAGGAACACTGAAGCTTTCTTT. Looking up the rest from reference TRBV7-9 and TRBJ1-1 gives the full variable domain: DTGVSQNPRHKITKRGQNVTFRCDPISEHNRLYWYRQTLGQGPEFLTYFQNEAQLEKSRLLSDRFSAERPKGSFSTLEIQRTEQGDSAMYLCASSQQGRNTEAFFGQGTRLTVV.